This T cell receptor (beta chain) stems from a study of cytomegalovirus exposure and HLA in healthy donors. Overall study findings and caveats: Reports indicate that TCR beta sequences accurately predicted the HLA-A and HLA-B alleles of most subjects.

Comments on this clone: Its target is not known.

The PCR ran on 60 Vbeta and 13 Jbeta primers. Method: immunoSEQ multiplex PCR; TCRdb's copy keeps in-frame clones and lacks some. The sample includes about 63,000 clones, approximately 75% of them seen just once. Germline V gives CDR1 SGHNT, CDR2 YYREEE (reference sequence). CDR3 length: 14 amino acids. Trimming cost V 5 bases and J 4 bases; bases outside gene matches: 6. The material sequenced was PBMCs. The chain recombines TRBV5-4 with TRBJ1-3, with 7 bases that match TRBD1. This TCR was recovered from a man aged 45-65 years in good health and CMV-seropositive. The CDR3 here is CASSRQGPGNTIYF. The CDR3 DNA follows: TGTGCCAGCAGTCGACAGGGCCCAGGAAACACCATATATTTT.